The 17 T cell receptor beta chains below all came from one sample that was sequenced in a study of identical twins. Using its own MiXCR run on the 5' RACE reads, TCRdb lists one record per CDR3 protein. This sample carries under 800,000 distinct CDR3 sequences, around 20% of them seen once, and the ten largest clones take approximately 4.3%. These data also featured in a second study, about T cells expressing NK-cell markers.

Sequenced sample: PBMCs. Receptors were obtained from a woman younger than 35 in good health.

The chain combines TRBV6-2 or TRBV6-3 with TRBJ1-1; D is ambiguous. Germline lookup yields CDR1 MNHEY and CDR2 SVGEGT. The CDR3 contains 13 residues. The ends were cut back, 8 bases at V and 0 bases at J, with 10 bases in the middle. The CDR3 loop reads CASLNWMNTEAFF. For the CDR3, the DNA is TGTGCCAGCCTGAATTGGATGAACACTGAAGCTTTCTTT.

The CDR3 DNA reads TGCAGTGCTAGTGATCCCTATGGCTACACCTTC. It encodes CSASDPYGYTF. The rearrangement joins TRBV20-1 to TRBJ1-2; D remains unclear. V lost 3 bases to trimming and J lost 4 bases, with 6 bases between them. CDR3 length: 11 amino acids. In germline, CDR1 is DFQATT, CDR2 SNEGSKA (reference sequence).

The gene calls are TRBV7-6 and TRBJ2-3, with 10 bases matching TRBD2. The CDR3 length is 16 residues. Unmatched junction bases numbered 7, after V lost 5 bases and J lost 2 bases. Germline V gives CDR1 SGHVS, CDR2 FNYEAQ. CDR3 sequence reads: CASSPVAGGFTDTQYF. The DNA for the CDR3 is TGTGCCAGCAGCCCGGTAGCGGGGGGCTTCACAGATACGCAGTATTTT.

V usage is TRBV11-3 and J usage is TRBJ1-6, with TRBD1 matching 7 bases. This CDR3 contains 15 residues. The V gene's germline CDR1 is SGHNT and CDR2 YENEEA. The trim removed 3 bases at V and 6 bases at J, leaving 5 bases unmatched. The DNA for the CDR3 is TGTGCCAGCAGCTTGACGGGACAGACTAATTCACCCCTCCACTTT. Its protein product is CASSLTGQTNSPLHF.

This clonotype showed up just a few times. This chain links TRBV6-5 with TRBJ2-7, with D perhaps TRBD2 (5 bases). Germline V CDR1 and CDR2: MNHEY, SVGAGI. Trimming took off 2 bases at V and 5 bases at J, with 10 bases between the two ends. There are 13 residues in the CDR3. The DNA of the CDR3 is TGTGCCAGCAGTTACACTTTGAGGGACGAGCAGTACTTC. It yields the protein CASSYTLRDEQYF.

This clonotype has just a few counts. V usage is TRBV3-1 and J usage is TRBJ1-4; TRBD1 might be the D (6 bases). Germline V gives CDR1 LGHDT, CDR2 YNNKEL (reference sequence). The V and J ends lost 1 base and 7 bases respectively, with 10 bases between them. The length of the CDR3 is 14 residues. DNA for the CDR3: TGTGCCAGCAGCCAAGTCGGGGGCGGTGAAAAACTGTTTTTT. Translated, it gives CASSQVGGGEKLFF.

CDR3 residues: CSVEGGFTDTQYF. DNA of the CDR3: TGCAGCGTCGAGGGGGGCTTCACAGATACGCAGTATTTT. This rearrangement joins TRBV29-1 to TRBJ2-3; D tentatively fits TRBD1 or TRBD2 (6 bases each). From germline, CDR1 is SQVTM and CDR2 ANQGSEA. V lost 6 bases to trimming and J lost 2 bases, with 12 bases between them. The length of the CDR3 is 13 residues.

The J gene is TRBJ2-1, the V gene TRBV20-1; D unclear. Between the trimmed V and J ends, which lost 0 bases and 7 bases, there was a span of 13 bases. CDR3 size: 14 residues. Germline-derived CDR1 and CDR2 are DFQATT and SNEGSKA (reference sequence). CDR3 sequence: CSARDGKEPNEQFF. The CDR3 DNA reads as TGCAGTGCTAGAGATGGTAAGGAACCGAATGAGCAGTTCTTC.

This clonotype showed up just a few times. The genes are TRBV20-1 and TRBJ1-1; unclear D gene. The CDR3 is 13 residues long. The germline gives CDR1 DFQATT, CDR2 SNEGSKA (reference sequence). The germline V and J ends were trimmed by 3 bases and 0 bases, with 8 bases remaining between them. In DNA, the CDR3 is TGCAGTGCTAGCTCCACGGTGAACACTGAAGCTTTCTTT. Its translation is CSASSTVNTEAFF.

This clonotype was seen repeatedly, ten times or more. V is TRBV7-2 and J is TRBJ2-3; a weak D match, TRBD2 (5 bases). CDR3 length: 13 amino acids. Between the trimmed V and J ends, which lost 6 bases and 3 bases, there was a span of 10 bases. From germline, CDR1 is SGHTA and CDR2 FQGNSA. CDR3 nucleotide sequence: TGTGCCAGCAGTCCACCGGGAACAGATACGCAGTATTTT. Translation gives CASSPPGTDTQYF.

The V call is TRBV2, the J call TRBJ2-3, with D possibly TRBD2 on 6 matching bases. The CDR3 covers 16 residues. In germline, CDR1 is SNHLY, CDR2 FYNNEI. V lost 5 bases to trimming and J lost 2 bases, with 17 bases between them. The CDR3: CASSPISGSLTDTQYF. In DNA, the CDR3 is TGTGCCAGCAGTCCTATCTCCGGGAGCCTCACAGATACGCAGTATTTT.

V is TRBV11-2 and J is TRBJ2-1; TRBD2 aligns across 9 bases. This CDR3 region has 13 residues. The germline gives CDR1 SGHAT, CDR2 FQNNGV. Losses at the gene ends were 5 bases for V and 8 bases for J; bases not matched to a gene: 4. The CDR3, as DNA: TGTGCCAGCAGCCCACGACTAGCGGATGAGCAGTTCTTC. It translates to CASSPRLADEQFF.

This clonotype has more than one count but fewer than ten. The V and J genes are TRBV12-3 or TRBV12-4 and TRBJ2-2; D perhaps matches TRBD2 (6 bases). The germline V and J ends were trimmed by 6 bases and 3 bases, with 17 bases remaining between them. The CDR3 runs to 16 residues. CDR3 bases: TGTGCCAGCAGACCCGGGGCTAGCGTCGACACCGGGGAGCTGTTTTTT. The encoded protein is CASRPGASVDTGELFF.

This chain's CDR3 is CASSQISGSGYNEQFF. In DNA, the CDR3 is TGTGCCAGCAGCCAAATTAGCGGGAGTGGTTACAATGAGCAGTTCTTC. V gene TRBV11-2 combines with J gene TRBJ2-1, with TRBD2 matching 9 bases. Germline V gene lookup returns CDR1 SGHAT and CDR2 FQNNGV. The CDR3 totals 16 residues. V shed 5 bases and J 4 bases; nucleotides not matched to a gene: 9.

This clonotype was seen only a few times. The J gene is TRBJ2-3, the V gene TRBV11-2; D gene uncertain. The germline V gene encodes CDR1 SGHAT and CDR2 FQNNGV. Trimming left V 1 base short and J 2 bases short, with 7 bases between. The CDR3 is 14 residues long. CDR3 amino acids: CASSLVQLTDTQYF. In nucleotides, the CDR3 is TGTGCCAGCAGCTTAGTACAACTCACAGATACGCAGTATTTT.

V usage is TRBV10-2 and J usage is TRBJ2-1; 7 positions match TRBD2. V gave up 8 bases and J gave up 9 bases; unmatched junction bases: 13. In germline, CDR1 is WSHSY, CDR2 SAAADI. CDR3 length: 14 amino acids. The CDR3 is CASEELAKRSEQFF. The DNA of the CDR3 is TGCGCCAGCGAAGAACTAGCGAAAAGGAGTGAGCAGTTCTTC.

The CDR3 sequence: CASSPQGGQEQFF. The CDR3 DNA reads TGCGCCAGCAGCCCACAGGGGGGGCAGGAGCAGTTCTTC. The J gene is TRBJ2-1, the V gene TRBV5-1, with D possibly matching TRBD1 (8 bases). Germline assignment: CDR1 SGHRS and CDR2 YFSETQ. The length of the CDR3 is 13 residues. V lost 4 bases and J lost 10, with 15 bases in between.